The 18 T cell receptor beta chains in this list originate from one sample, sequenced in a study of T cell changes during pregnancy in multiple sclerosis. Sequencing was performed with immunoSEQ multiplex PCR; in TCRdb, only in-frame clones are kept and a portion is missing. Altogether over 20,000 clones are present, roughly 90% being singletons, with the ten largest covering roughly 7.7%. The sample consisted of CD8+ T cells from peripheral blood mononuclear cells, taken after pregnancy. These receptors all come from a female donor with multiple sclerosis, enrolled in a pregnancy study.

This clone was seen once. The V gene is TRBV5-4, the J gene TRBJ1-2, with 12 bases aligning to TRBD1. The CDR3 consists of 17 residues. Germline CDR1 SGHNT, CDR2 YYREEE (reference sequence). V shed 0 bases, J shed 6 bases, and the junction held 9 bases outside the gene matches. The CDR3 loop is CASSLDPGQGAVDGYTF. The CDR3 DNA sequence: TGTGCCAGCAGCTTGGACCCGGGACAGGGGGCGGTCGATGGCTACACCTTC. Filled out from reference TRBV5-4 and TRBJ1-2, the complete variable domain reads ETGVTQSPTHLIKTRGQQVTLRCSSQSGHNTVSWYQQALGQGPQFIFQYYREEENGRGNFPPRFSGLQFPNYSSELNVNALELDDSALYLCASSLDPGQGAVDGYTFGSGTRLTVV.

The chain couples TRBV5-1 to TRBJ2-7; 7 bases match TRBD1. The CDR3 loop spans 16 amino acids. The germline CDR1 and CDR2 sequences are SGHRS and YFSETQ. Trimming removed 5 bases from V and 1 base from J; junction bases left unmatched: 12. CDR3 region: CASSRRTGTESYEQYF. As DNA, the CDR3 is TGCGCCAGCAGTAGAAGAACCGGGACAGAGTCCTACGAGCAGTACTTC.

The J gene is TRBJ2-5, the V gene TRBV5-6; 8 nucleotides align to TRBD2. Germline V gene data show CDR1 as SGHDT and CDR2 as YYEEEE. The CDR3 length is 15 residues. With V trimmed by 4 bases and J by 2 bases, 7 bases remained unmatched. The chain's CDR3 is CASSGVLAVQETQYF. In DNA form, the CDR3 reads TGTGCCAGCAGCGGGGTACTAGCGGTACAAGAGACCCAGTACTTC.

The V and J genes are TRBV27 and TRBJ2-7, with D perhaps matching TRBD1 (5 bases). V lost 4 bases and J lost 7, with 17 bases in between. This CDR3 spans 14 amino acids. CDR1 is MNHEY, CDR2 SMNVEV, per germline (reference sequence). The CDR3 spells CASSYGAAGGEQYF. The CDR3 DNA reads as TGTGCCAGCAGTTATGGGGCAGCCGGTGGGGAGCAGTACTTC.

The chain uses TRBV19 and TRBJ1-2; D may be TRBD1 (6 bases). The CDR3 has 14 amino acids. The germline CDR1 and CDR2 sequences are LNHDA and SQIVND (reference sequence). Trimming left V 3 bases short and J 4 bases short, with 12 bases between. The chain's CDR3 is CASSIWTVRYGYTF. DNA for the CDR3: TGTGCCAGTAGTATCTGGACAGTCCGCTATGGCTACACCTTC.

The V gene is TRBV6-5, the J gene TRBJ2-7; 7 bases align to TRBD1. The CDR3 length is 15 residues. V trimming: 6 bases; J trimming: 2 bases; junction bases outside the gene matches: 10. CDR1 MNHEY and CDR2 SVGAGI come from the germline V gene. In DNA form, the CDR3 reads TGTGCCAGCAGAGTCACAGGGGAAGTTCCCTACGAGCAGTACTTC. Protein product: CASRVTGEVPYEQYF.

The chain uses TRBV5-1 and TRBJ2-3; TRBD2 agrees at 10 bases. Germline trimming cut 0 bases from V and 1 base from J; bases unmatched to any gene: 5. Germline loops: CDR1 SGHRS, CDR2 YFSETQ. This CDR3 is 17 amino acids long. CDR3: CASSLGLAGTRTDTQYF. CDR3 sequence (DNA): TGCGCCAGCAGCTTGGGACTAGCGGGTACCCGCACAGATACGCAGTATTTT.

V is TRBV18 and J is TRBJ2-4; TRBD1 matches 7 bases. The junction had 5 bases not matched to a gene; V was cut back by 5 bases and J by 4 bases. This CDR3 contains 14 residues. Per the germline V gene, CDR1 is KGHSH and CDR2 is LQKENI. The CDR3 DNA reads as TGTGCCAGCTCAAAGGGGACAGAGAAAAACATTCAGTACTTC. Its translation: CASSKGTEKNIQYF.

The chain carries TRBV7-3 and TRBJ2-7; 7 bases align to TRBD1. CDR3 length equals 15 residues. With V trimmed by 6 bases and J by 2 bases, 10 bases remained unmatched. CDR1 and CDR2 from the germline V gene are SGHTA and FQGTGA. The CDR3 DNA reads TGTGCCAGCAGTTTAGCCGGGGACAGTCCCTACGAGCAGTACTTC. This gives the protein CASSLAGDSPYEQYF. Full variable domain (rest looked up from reference TRBV7-3 and TRBJ2-7): GAGVSQTPSNKVTEKGKYVELRCDPISGHTALYWYRQSLGQGPEFLIYFQGTGAADDSGLPNDRFFAVRPEGSVSTLKIQRTERGDSAVYLCASSLAGDSPYEQYFGPGTRLTVT.

This clone was detected once. This chain connects TRBV10-3 to TRBJ2-6, with TRBD1 matching 8 bases. Germline trimming cut 0 bases from V and 0 bases from J; bases unmatched to any gene: 7. The CDR3 totals 19 residues. Germline assignment: CDR1 ENHRY and CDR2 SYGVKD. The CDR3, as DNA: TGTGCCATCAGTGAGTCGGTTGGCAGGGGGCTCTCTGGGGCCAACGTCCTGACTTTC. Residues: CAISESVGRGLSGANVLTF.

V is TRBV13 and J is TRBJ2-3; the match to TRBD2 covers 7 bases. Losses at the gene ends were 3 bases for V and 3 bases for J; bases not matched to a gene: 6. The CDR3 runs 15 residues. CDR1 is PRHDT, CDR2 FYEKMQ, per germline (reference sequence). The CDR3 DNA sequence: TGTGCCAGCAGCTTTAGGGGCGGGAGTACAGATACGCAGTATTTT. As protein: CASSFRGGSTDTQYF. Variable domain in full (rest from reference TRBV13 and TRBJ2-3): AAGVIQSPRHLIKEKRETATLKCYPIPRHDTVYWYQQGPGQDPQFLISFYEKMQSDKGSIPDRFSAQQFSDYHSELNMSSLELGDSALYFCASSFRGGSTDTQYFGPGTRLTVL.

A single count supports this clone. The V gene is TRBV27, the J gene TRBJ2-5; 9 bases map to TRBD1. Per the germline V gene, CDR1 is MNHEY and CDR2 is SMNVEV (reference sequence). The length of the CDR3 is 16 residues. V lost 0 bases to trimming and J lost 3 bases; unmatched junction nucleotides: 5. This CDR3 is CASSLSPRTGEETQYF. In DNA form, the CDR3 reads TGTGCCAGCAGTTTATCCCCCAGGACAGGGGAAGAGACCCAGTACTTC.

This clone rates as medium-sized. This chain connects TRBV9 to TRBJ2-6; D not resolved. V was shortened by 3 bases and J by 0 bases, with 4 bases between the two germline ends. Per germline, CDR1 SGDLS and CDR2 YYNGEE. There are 14 residues in the CDR3. CDR3: CASSAYSGANVLTF. CDR3 bases: TGTGCCAGCAGCGCGTACTCTGGGGCCAACGTCCTGACTTTC. Looking up the rest from reference TRBV9 and TRBJ2-6 gives the full variable domain: DSGVTQTPKHLITATGQRVTLRCSPRSGDLSVYWYQQSLDQGLQFLIQYYNGEERAKGNILERFSAQQFPDLHSELNLSSLELGDSALYFCASSAYSGANVLTFGAGSRLTVL.

The rearrangement joins TRBV6-5 to TRBJ1-1; a weak D match, TRBD1 (5 bases). The V end was cut by 2 bases, the J end by 6 bases, with 10 bases between. The germline V gene encodes CDR1 MNHEY and CDR2 SVGAGI. This CDR3 contains 13 residues. The CDR3 spells CASSYRGSSEAFF. The CDR3, as DNA: TGTGCCAGCAGTTACCGGGGGTCCTCTGAAGCTTTCTTT.

The chain combines TRBV27 with TRBJ2-3, with D maybe TRBD1 (5 bases). Trimming cost V 4 bases and J 1 base, with 9 bases left between them. Germline CDR1 is MNHEY and CDR2 is SMNVEV (reference sequence). The CDR3 consists of 14 residues. This CDR3 reads CASSSATGTDTQYF. In nucleotides, the CDR3 is TGTGCCAGCAGTTCAGCGACAGGCACAGATACGCAGTATTTT.

The chain uses TRBV29-1 and TRBJ2-5, with D unresolved. The V gene lost 2 bases and the J gene lost 0 bases, with 16 bases spanning the gap. There are 16 residues in the CDR3. The V gene's germline CDR1 is SQVTM and CDR2 ANQGSEA. The DNA for the CDR3 is TGCAGCGTTGAAATTCCCAGCTCGCGGCACCAAGAGACCCAGTACTTC. Translation gives CSVEIPSSRHQETQYF.

The J gene is TRBJ1-2, the V gene TRBV27, with 9 bases lining up with TRBD1. The CDR3 loop spans 13 amino acids. V was pared by 4 bases and J by 8 bases, with 5 bases of the junction left unmatched. Germline V gene data show CDR1 as MNHEY and CDR2 as SMNVEV (reference sequence). CDR3 sequence (DNA): TGTGCCAGCAGTTCGGGGACAGGGTTCGGCTACACCTTC. Its protein is CASSSGTGFGYTF.

V and J are TRBV19 and TRBJ2-1; a weak D match, TRBD1 (6 bases). The CDR3 loop spans 15 amino acids. In germline, CDR1 is LNHDA, CDR2 SQIVND (reference sequence). Trimming took 5 bases from V and 3 from J, leaving 14 bases between them. DNA for the CDR3: TGTGCCAGTAGTCCCCTTGAGGGGGTCTACAATGAGCAGTTCTTC. Protein sequence: CASSPLEGVYNEQFF.